One sample yielded the 12 T cell receptor beta chains listed below, sequenced in a study of blood T cell repertoires in COVID-19. Produced via immunoSEQ multiplex PCR; TCRdb's table is partial and in-frame only. Counted here are about 100,000 clones, 70% to 85% occurring once; the ten biggest clones make up 2.5% to 3.5%. The specimen was peripheral blood. These receptors were obtained from a woman aged 80 or over with active or convalescent COVID-19.

The CDR3 DNA follows: TGTGCCTGGAGTCTCGGATTAGAGGGCTATGGCTACACCTTC. This sequence encodes CAWSLGLEGYGYTF. The chain is built from TRBV30 and TRBJ1-2; D uncertain. In germline, CDR1 is GTSNPN, CDR2 SVGIG (reference sequence). The germline V and J ends were trimmed by 2 bases and 4 bases, with 14 bases remaining between them. The length of the CDR3 is 14 residues.

V and J are TRBV3-1 (or the pseudogene TRBV3-2) and TRBJ1-3; D may be TRBD1 (5 bases). The CDR3 contains 16 residues. The V end was cut by 4 bases, the J end by 0 bases, with 13 bases between. The germline gives CDR1 LGHDT, CDR2 YNNKEL (reference sequence). Written as DNA, the CDR3 is TGTGCCAGCAGCCCTGGCGGGGCCGACTCTGGAAACACCATATATTTT. The encoded protein is CASSPGGADSGNTIYF.

The chain recombines TRBV4-3 with TRBJ1-4, with D maybe TRBD1 (5 bases). Germline V gene lookup returns CDR1 LGHNA and CDR2 YSLEER. This CDR3 comprises 16 residues. The ends were cut back, 3 bases at V and 8 bases at J, with 19 bases in the middle. This CDR3 is CASSQGLSSGEEKLFF. The CDR3 bases are TGCGCCAGCAGCCAGGGTCTGTCCTCGGGGGAAGAAAAACTGTTTTTT.

V is TRBV30 and J is TRBJ1-5; 8 bases align to TRBD1. Germline lookup yields CDR1 GTSNPN and CDR2 SVGIG (reference sequence). The length of the CDR3 is 17 residues. Trimming removed 0 bases from V and 1 base from J; junction bases left unmatched: 8. The CDR3 is CAWSVPPGGISNQPQHF. Here the CDR3 DNA reads TGTGCCTGGAGTGTTCCTCCAGGGGGCATAAGCAATCAGCCCCAGCATTTT.

The chain combines TRBV14 with TRBJ2-1; D is unresolved. Trimming removed 3 bases at V and 4 bases at J, with 4 bases between. There are 12 residues in the CDR3. Germline assignment: CDR1 SGHDN and CDR2 FVKESK. DNA for the CDR3: TGTGCCAGCAGCCACGGTTACAATGAGCAGTTCTTC. It yields the protein CASSHGYNEQFF.

This clone was counted between two and nine times. The chain carries TRBV27 and TRBJ1-4; TRBD1 aligns across 9 bases. V lost 6 bases, J lost 6 bases, and 5 bases stayed unmatched. Germline-derived CDR1 and CDR2 are MNHEY and SMNVEV (reference sequence). CDR3 length: 14 amino acids. This CDR3 reads CASRTGGAHEKLFF. In nucleotides, the CDR3 is TGTGCCAGCAGAACAGGGGGCGCTCATGAAAAACTGTTTTTT.

CDR3 nucleotide sequence: TGTGCTAGCGGGAGGGCCTCAGGCACCGGGGAGCTGTTTTTT. Its translation is CASGRASGTGELFF. The gene calls are TRBV19 and TRBJ2-2, with TRBD2 identical over 11 bases. CDR3 length: 14 residues. Germline CDR1 is LNHDA and CDR2 is SQIVND (reference sequence).

The J gene is TRBJ1-2, the V gene TRBV7-9, with 9 bases identical to TRBD1. The junction had 3 bases not matched to a gene; V was cut back by 5 bases and J by 2 bases. The CDR3 is made up of 14 amino acids. Germline V gives CDR1 SEHNR, CDR2 FQNEAQ (reference sequence). The CDR3 region has the DNA TGTGCCAGCAGCGCGGGACAGGGCAACTATGGCTACACCTTC. Translation: CASSAGQGNYGYTF.

The V gene is TRBV6-5, the J gene TRBJ2-3, with 7 bases that match TRBD2. Germline V lookup: CDR1 MNHEY, CDR2 SVGAGI. This CDR3 is built from 13 residues. V gave up 10 bases and J gave up 0 bases; unmatched junction bases: 4. CDR3 in amino acids: CATLSGSTDTQYF. For the CDR3, the DNA is TGTGCCACGCTTAGCGGGAGCACAGATACGCAGTATTTT.

The chain couples TRBV28 to TRBJ1-2, with a possible D match to TRBD1 (5 bases). V lost 6 bases, J lost 4 bases, and 15 bases lay in between. The length of the CDR3 is 14 residues. The germline gives CDR1 MDHEN, CDR2 SYDVKM. In DNA form, the CDR3 reads TGTGCCAGCAGAACTCTAGGGGTAGTCTATGGCTACACCTTC. Amino acids: CASRTLGVVYGYTF.

This rearrangement joins TRBV5-8 to TRBJ2-7; the match to TRBD1 covers 9 bases. The CDR3 sequence is 17 residues long. V dropped 5 bases and J dropped 7; count of bases not matched to a gene: 19. CDR1 is SGHTS, CDR2 YDEGEE, per germline. CDR3: CASSFLSGTGLSGEQYF. The DNA of the CDR3 is TGTGCCAGCAGTTTTTTGTCCGGGACAGGGCTTTCCGGGGAGCAGTACTTC.

The V call is TRBV7-3, the J call TRBJ2-5; D perhaps matches TRBD2 (5 bases). The CDR3 totals 15 residues. The germline V and J ends were trimmed by 3 bases and 6 bases, with 17 bases remaining between them. Germline CDR1 and CDR2: SGHTA and FQGTGA. CDR3 sequence (DNA): TGTGCCAGCAGCTTCGAGGGCGGGTACGACAAGACCCAGTACTTC. Amino acids: CASSFEGGYDKTQYF.